This note documents a single TCR beta chain sequence. Which antigen it targets is not known. Base-call qualities are not available, and no considerably larger clone is one nucleotide away. The source of the sample is a study of CD8+ T cells in alopecia areata (dated by TCRdb to about 2018). At the level of the whole study: The treated patients took part in an open-label pilot trial in which moderate-to-severe alopecia areata was treated with oral tofacitinib at 5 to 10 mg twice daily. Patients received tofacitinib for 6 to 18 months and were then followed off drug for 6 months to check for delayed response and recurrence. In treated patients, disease severity was measured using the SALT score, which gives the percentage of scalp surface area affected. To study T cell clonal expansion in alopecia areata, the researchers applied high-throughput TCRbeta sequencing to both the C3H/HeJ mouse model and human patients. In humans, TCRbeta sequencing was performed on scalp tissue and on sorted CD4+ and CD8+ peripheral blood T cells from healthy controls and from patients with patchy or totalis/universalis alopecia areata. Tofacitinib-treated patients had biopsies at baseline and at 4 and 24 weeks of treatment, with a later scalp biopsy in several patients. Scalp clonality was compared among normal scalp (n=4), patchy alopecia areata scalp (n=8), and alopecia totalis/universalis scalp (n=8). RNA came from the PAXgene miRNA kit for fixed scalp, the miRNeasy kit for PBMCs, and the RNeasy kit for mouse skin. TCRbeta CDR3 regions were amplified by immunoSEQ multiplex PCR using 35 Vbeta forward and 13 Jbeta reverse primers.

Study-wide findings and limitations: With tofacitinib, both scalp clonality and the number of expanded CD8+ clones among the top 100 scalp clones went down significantly. Compared with normal scalp, lesional scalp, particularly in alopecia totalis/universalis, had higher clonality and more expanded CD8+ clones, which suggests antigenic drive. Many expanded lesional clones were found to persist in scalp and blood during tofacitinib treatment, and relapse after treatment cessation may be partly explained by this persistence. Because the treated cohort was small and included a single nonresponder, larger studies are needed to assess links between baseline CD8+ expansion and response. Shared TCR sequences between patients were less evident than in mice, which may be partly attributable to HLA diversity in the patient population. Resident alphabeta T cells in normal human skin are also sequenced, complicating scalp TCR repertoire analysis, unlike mouse skin dominated by gammadelta T cells.

Library creation used the immunoSEQ multiplex PCR assay. RNA was extracted from all samples and reverse transcribed into cDNA as template for TCR sequencing. SuperScript III was used to make first-strand cDNA, primed with a 2:1 mix of oligo-dT and random hexamers. Amplification bias was assessed with a synthetic immune receptor repertoire, and residual bias was removed computationally. Turning to the authors' computational methods: After raw reads were preprocessed to remove errors, the CDR3 was defined following IMGT conventions as running from the conserved cysteine to phenylalanine. Clonality was calculated as 1 minus Shannon entropy normalized by log2 of the number of productive unique TCRs. CD4 or CD8 identity of scalp clones was inferred by cross-referencing scalp TCRbeta sequences with sorted blood CD4 and CD8 repertoires. TCRdb took this table from immuneACCESS and kept in-frame rearrangements with V and J called. Such tables lack part of the clones; where checked against another copy, unresolved V genes explain under half of the gap, and the rest is unexplained. That table furnishes V, J and clone size, whereas the DNA furnished D and trimming. This sample comprises around 110,000 clones, roughly 55% of them detected only once. The top ten hold roughly an eighth of the sample.

In light of the paper, this sample's time point label describes: roughly 26 weeks on oral tofacitinib. This specimen's treatment or condition label, interpreted: oral pan-JAK inhibitor, 5-10 mg twice daily. Lesional scalp punch biopsies and peripheral blood were obtained from alopecia areata patients. PBMCs were isolated by density centrifugation and stained for CD3, CD4 and CD8, and CD4+ and CD8+ T cells were sorted on a FACSAria. Spanning cysteine to phenylalanine, the CDR3 consists of 13 amino acids. Solely the CDR3 DNA is kept, with 39 bases framed from the first base. V and J lose 3 bases and 2 bases, and a span of 8 bases separates them. In the germline V gene, CDR1 corresponds to MNHNS and CDR2 to SASEGT.

The sequencing here drew on CD8+ T cells sorted from blood, taken at week 24, from a patient treated with tofacitinib. The chain is assembled from TRBV6-1 and TRBJ2-7, with the D gene call left open. This TCR was sampled from a human donor with alopecia areata. The DNA sequence is TGTGCCAGCAGTGAGGGATGGACCTACGAGCAGTACTTC. It translates to CASSEGWTYEQYF.